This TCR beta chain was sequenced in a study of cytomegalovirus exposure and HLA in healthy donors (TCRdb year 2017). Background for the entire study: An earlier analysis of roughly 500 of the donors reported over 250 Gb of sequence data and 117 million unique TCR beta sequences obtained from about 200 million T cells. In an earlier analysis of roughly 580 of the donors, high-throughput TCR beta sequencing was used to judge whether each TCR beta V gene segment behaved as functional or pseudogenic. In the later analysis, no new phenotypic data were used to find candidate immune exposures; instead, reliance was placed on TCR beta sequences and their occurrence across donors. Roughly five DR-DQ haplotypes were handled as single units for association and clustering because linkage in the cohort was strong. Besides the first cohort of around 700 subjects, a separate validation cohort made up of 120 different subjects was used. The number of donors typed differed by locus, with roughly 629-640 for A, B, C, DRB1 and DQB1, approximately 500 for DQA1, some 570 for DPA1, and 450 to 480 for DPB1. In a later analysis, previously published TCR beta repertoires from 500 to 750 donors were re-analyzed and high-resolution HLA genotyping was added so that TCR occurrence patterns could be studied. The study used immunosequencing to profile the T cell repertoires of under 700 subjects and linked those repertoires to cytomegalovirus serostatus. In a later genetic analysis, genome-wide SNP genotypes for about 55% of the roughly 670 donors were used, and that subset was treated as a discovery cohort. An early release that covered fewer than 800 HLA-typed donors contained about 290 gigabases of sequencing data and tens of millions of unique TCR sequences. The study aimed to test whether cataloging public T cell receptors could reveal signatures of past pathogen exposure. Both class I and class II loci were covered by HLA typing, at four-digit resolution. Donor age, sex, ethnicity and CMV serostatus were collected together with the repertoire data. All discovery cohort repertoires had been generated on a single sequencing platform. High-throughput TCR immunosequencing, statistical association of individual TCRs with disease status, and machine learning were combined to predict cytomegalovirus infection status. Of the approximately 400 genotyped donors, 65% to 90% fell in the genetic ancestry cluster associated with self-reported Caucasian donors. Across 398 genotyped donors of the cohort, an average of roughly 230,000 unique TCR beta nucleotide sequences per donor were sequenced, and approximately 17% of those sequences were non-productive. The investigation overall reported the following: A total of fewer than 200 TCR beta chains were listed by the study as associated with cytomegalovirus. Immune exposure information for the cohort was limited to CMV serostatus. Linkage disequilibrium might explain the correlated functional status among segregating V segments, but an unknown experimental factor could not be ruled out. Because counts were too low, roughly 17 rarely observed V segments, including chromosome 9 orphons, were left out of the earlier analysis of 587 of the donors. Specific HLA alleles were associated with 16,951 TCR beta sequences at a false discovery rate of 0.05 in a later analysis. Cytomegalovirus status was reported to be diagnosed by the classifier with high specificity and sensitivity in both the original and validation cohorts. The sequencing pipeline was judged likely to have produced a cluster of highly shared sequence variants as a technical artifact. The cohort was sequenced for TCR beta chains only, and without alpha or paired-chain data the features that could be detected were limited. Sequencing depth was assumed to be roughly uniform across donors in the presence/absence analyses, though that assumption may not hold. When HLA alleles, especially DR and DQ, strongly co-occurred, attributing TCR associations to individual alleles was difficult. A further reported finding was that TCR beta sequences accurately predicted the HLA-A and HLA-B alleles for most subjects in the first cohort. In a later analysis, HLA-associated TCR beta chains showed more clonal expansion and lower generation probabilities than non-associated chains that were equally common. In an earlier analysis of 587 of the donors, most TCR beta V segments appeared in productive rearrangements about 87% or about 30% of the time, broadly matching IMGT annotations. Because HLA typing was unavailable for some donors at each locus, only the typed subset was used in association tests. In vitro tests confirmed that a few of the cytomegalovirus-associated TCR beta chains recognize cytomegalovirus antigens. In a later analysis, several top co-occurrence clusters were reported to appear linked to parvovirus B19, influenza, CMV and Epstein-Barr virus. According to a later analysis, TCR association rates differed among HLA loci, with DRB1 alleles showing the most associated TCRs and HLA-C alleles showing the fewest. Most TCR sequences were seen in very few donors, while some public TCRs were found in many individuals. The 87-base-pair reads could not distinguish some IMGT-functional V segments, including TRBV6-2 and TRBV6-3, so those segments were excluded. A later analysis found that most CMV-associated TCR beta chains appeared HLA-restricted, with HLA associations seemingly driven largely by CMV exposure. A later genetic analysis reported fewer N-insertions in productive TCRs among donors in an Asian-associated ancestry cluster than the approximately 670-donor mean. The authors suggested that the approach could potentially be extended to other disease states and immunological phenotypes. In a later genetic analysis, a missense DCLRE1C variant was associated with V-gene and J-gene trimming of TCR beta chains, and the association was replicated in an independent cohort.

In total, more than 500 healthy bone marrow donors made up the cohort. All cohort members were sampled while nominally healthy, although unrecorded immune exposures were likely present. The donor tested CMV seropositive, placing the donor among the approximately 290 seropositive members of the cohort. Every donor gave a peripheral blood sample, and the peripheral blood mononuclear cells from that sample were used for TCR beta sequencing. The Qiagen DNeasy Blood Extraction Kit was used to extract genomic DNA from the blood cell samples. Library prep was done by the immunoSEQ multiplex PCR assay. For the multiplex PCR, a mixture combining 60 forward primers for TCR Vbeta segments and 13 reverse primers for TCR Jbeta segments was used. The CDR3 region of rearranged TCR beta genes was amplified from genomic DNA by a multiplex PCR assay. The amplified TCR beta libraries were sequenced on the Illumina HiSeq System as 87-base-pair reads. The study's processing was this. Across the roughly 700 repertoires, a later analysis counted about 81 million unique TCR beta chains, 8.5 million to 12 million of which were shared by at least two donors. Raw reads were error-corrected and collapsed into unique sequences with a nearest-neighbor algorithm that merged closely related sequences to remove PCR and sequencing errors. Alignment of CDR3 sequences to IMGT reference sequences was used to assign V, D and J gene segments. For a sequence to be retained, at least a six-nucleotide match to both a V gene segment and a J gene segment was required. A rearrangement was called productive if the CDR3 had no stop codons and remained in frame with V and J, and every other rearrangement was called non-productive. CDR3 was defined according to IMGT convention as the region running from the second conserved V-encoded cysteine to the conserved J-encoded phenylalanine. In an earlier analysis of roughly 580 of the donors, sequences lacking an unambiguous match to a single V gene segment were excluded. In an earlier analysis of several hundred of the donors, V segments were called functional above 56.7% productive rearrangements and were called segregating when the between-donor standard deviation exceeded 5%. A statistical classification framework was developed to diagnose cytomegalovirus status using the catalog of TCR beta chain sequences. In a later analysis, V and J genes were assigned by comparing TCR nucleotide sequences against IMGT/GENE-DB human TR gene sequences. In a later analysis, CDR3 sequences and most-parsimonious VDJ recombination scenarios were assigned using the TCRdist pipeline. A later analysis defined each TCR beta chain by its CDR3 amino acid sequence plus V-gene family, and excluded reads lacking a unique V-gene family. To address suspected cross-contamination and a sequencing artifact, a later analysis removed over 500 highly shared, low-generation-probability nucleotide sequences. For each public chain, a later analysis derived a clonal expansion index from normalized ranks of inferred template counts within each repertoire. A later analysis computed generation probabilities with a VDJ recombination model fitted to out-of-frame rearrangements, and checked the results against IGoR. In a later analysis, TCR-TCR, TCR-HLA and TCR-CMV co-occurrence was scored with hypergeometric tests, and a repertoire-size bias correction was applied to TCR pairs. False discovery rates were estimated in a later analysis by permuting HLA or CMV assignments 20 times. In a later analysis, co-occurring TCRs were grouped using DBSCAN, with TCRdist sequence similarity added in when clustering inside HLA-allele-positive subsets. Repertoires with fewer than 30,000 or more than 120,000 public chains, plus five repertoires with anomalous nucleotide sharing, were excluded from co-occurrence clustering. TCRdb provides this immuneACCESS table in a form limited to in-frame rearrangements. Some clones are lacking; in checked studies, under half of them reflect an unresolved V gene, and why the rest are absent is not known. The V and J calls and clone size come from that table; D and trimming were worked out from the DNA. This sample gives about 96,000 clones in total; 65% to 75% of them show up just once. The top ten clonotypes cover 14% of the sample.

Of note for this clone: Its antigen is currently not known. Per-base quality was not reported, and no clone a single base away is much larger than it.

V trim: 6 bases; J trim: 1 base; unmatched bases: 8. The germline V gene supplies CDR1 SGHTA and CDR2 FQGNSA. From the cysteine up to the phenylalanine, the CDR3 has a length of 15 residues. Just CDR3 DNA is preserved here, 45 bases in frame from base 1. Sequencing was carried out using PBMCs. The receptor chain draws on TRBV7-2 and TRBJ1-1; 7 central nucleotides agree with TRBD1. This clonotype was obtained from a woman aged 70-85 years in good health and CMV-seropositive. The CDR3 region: CASSDLRQGNTEAFF. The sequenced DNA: TGTGCCAGCAGTGATTTGAGACAGGGGAACACTGAAGCTTTCTTT.